One and the same sample provided the 27 T cell receptor beta chains below, sequenced in a study of T cells after yellow fever vaccination. TCRdb itself ran the 5' RACE reads through MiXCR, one entry per CDR3 protein. The top ten clones hold about 2.8% of a sample with approximately 160,000 distinct CDR3 sequences, approximately 6.2% of them seen once. Sequences were derived from CD4+ T cells sorted from PBMCs, sampled on the day of the first yellow fever vaccination. These receptors were obtained from a man aged 18 to 30 who received the YFV17D yellow fever vaccine.

There are a few counts of this clonotype. The V gene is TRBV5-4, the J gene TRBJ2-3; maybe TRBD2 (5 bases). Germline CDR1 SGHNT, CDR2 YYREEE (reference sequence). The CDR3 has 12 amino acids. V lost 3 bases to trimming and J lost 9 bases, with 11 bases between them. Here the CDR3 reads CASSYEGETQYF. The CDR3 DNA is TGTGCCAGCAGCTACGAGGGTGAAACGCAGTATTTT. Together with reference TRBV5-4 and TRBJ2-3, the CDR3 gives the full variable domain: ETGVTQSPTHLIKTRGQQVTLRCSSQSGHNTVSWYQQALGQGPQFIFQYYREEENGRGNFPPRFSGLQFPNYSSELNVNALELDDSALYLCASSYEGETQYFGPGTRLTVL.

This clonotype was counted many times. The CDR3 is CAIGTGNQPQHF. DNA for the CDR3: TGTGCCATCGGGACAGGGAATCAGCCCCAGCATTTT. This rearrangement joins TRBV10-3 to TRBJ1-5, with 9 bases aligning to TRBD1. Germline V lookup: CDR1 ENHRY, CDR2 SYGVKD. The length of the CDR3 is 12 residues. With V trimmed by 8 bases and J by 4 bases, 0 bases remained unmatched.

The table lists this clonotype with many counts. CDR3 sequence: CASMVGRDNEQFF. CDR3 in DNA: TGTGCCAGCATGGTTGGCAGAGACAATGAGCAGTTCTTC. The V gene is TRBV25-1, the J gene TRBJ2-1; D is unclear. CDR3 length: 13 residues. Germline loops: CDR1 MGHDK, CDR2 SYGVNS. V lost 7 bases to trimming and J lost 5 bases, with 12 bases between them.

This chain uses TRBV7-3 with TRBJ1-6; 7 positions agree with TRBD1. V was clipped by 4 bases and J by 9 bases; unmatched bases: 6. Germline CDR1 and CDR2: SGHTA and FQGTGA. The CDR3 contains 14 residues. CDR3 DNA sequence: TGTGCCAGCAGCTCTGGGGACAGAGGTTCACCCCTCCACTTT. Amino acid sequence: CASSSGDRGSPLHF.

The table lists this clonotype with a few counts. The chain uses TRBV20-1 and TRBJ1-3; possible D gene TRBD1, 5 bases. The CDR3 is made up of 15 amino acids. Trimming shortened V by 3 bases and J by 1 base, and 13 bases separated the two germline ends. Germline CDR1 reads DFQATT; CDR2 reads SNEGSKA (reference sequence). CDR3 sequence reads: CSARRLEGSGNTIYF. In DNA, the CDR3 is TGCAGTGCTAGGAGACTTGAGGGGTCTGGAAACACCATATATTTT.

This clonotype appeared a few times. The V gene is TRBV5-4, the J gene TRBJ2-3; the match to TRBD1 covers 7 bases. Losses at the gene ends were 4 bases for V and 2 bases for J; bases not matched to a gene: 10. CDR1 and CDR2 (germline): SGHNT, YYREEE (reference sequence). The CDR3 has 16 residues. As DNA, the CDR3 is TGTGCCAGCAGCCTAGAGTTACAGGGGTACACAGATACGCAGTATTTT. Protein: CASSLELQGYTDTQYF.

CDR3 DNA sequence: TGCGCCAGCAGCTCTCATGGACATTCTGAAGAGACCCAGTACTTC. Amino acid sequence: CASSSHGHSEETQYF. The chain employs TRBV5-1 and TRBJ2-5; the D gene is possibly TRBD1 (5 bases). The CDR3 contains 15 residues. Germline values: CDR1 SGHRS, CDR2 YFSETQ. Trimming shortened V by 3 bases and J by 3 bases, and 15 bases separated the two germline ends.

This clonotype was detected a few times. The gene calls are TRBV11-2 and TRBJ2-1, with D perhaps TRBD1 or TRBD2 (5 bases each). The CDR3 sequence is 18 residues long. Trimming removed 5 bases at V and 7 bases at J, with 27 bases between. In germline, CDR1 is SGHAT, CDR2 FQNNGV. In nucleotides, the CDR3 is TGTGCCAGCAGCCACTCAGTCCGGACCGGGACCATAACGAATGAGCAGTTCTTC. Protein sequence: CASSHSVRTGTITNEQFF.

This clonotype was recorded a few times. The chain couples TRBV7-3 to TRBJ1-6, with D perhaps TRBD1 (5 bases). The CDR3 has 14 residues. In germline, CDR1 is SGHTA, CDR2 FQGTGA. V dropped 2 bases and J dropped 6 bases, with 8 bases sitting between them. In DNA, the CDR3 is TGTGCCAGCAGCTTAGACAGCGGTAATTCACCCCTCCACTTT. Its translation is CASSLDSGNSPLHF.

The chain uses TRBV5-1 and TRBJ2-1, with 11 bases that match TRBD2. CDR1 SGHRS and CDR2 YFSETQ come from the germline V gene. Trimming at V came to 2 bases and at J to 9 bases, leaving 10 bases not matched to a gene. CDR3 length equals 16 residues. The CDR3 loop is CASSFTGLAGLSEQFF. CDR3 nucleotide sequence: TGCGCCAGCAGCTTTACAGGACTAGCGGGTTTATCTGAGCAGTTCTTC.

This clonotype has more than one count but fewer than ten. One end of the junction does not line up with germline, which may come from a read error. The chain couples TRBV11-2 to TRBJ1-2; D remains ambiguous. This CDR3 is built from 16 residues. The germline gives CDR1 SGHAT, CDR2 FQNNGV. This CDR3 is CASSLRPIGKNSGYTF. The CDR3 DNA reads as TGTGCCAGCAGCCTGAGGCCGATCGGAAAGAACTCTGGCTACACCTTC.

In its sample, this clonotype was seen many times. The chain links TRBV5-1 to TRBJ2-3, with TRBD2 matching 8 bases. The germline V gene encodes CDR1 SGHRS and CDR2 YFSETQ. Germline trimming cut 3 bases from V and 4 bases from J; bases unmatched to any gene: 4. The CDR3 has 14 residues. CDR3 amino acids: CASSSMTSADTQYF. CDR3 DNA sequence: TGCGCCAGCAGCTCGATGACTAGCGCAGATACGCAGTATTTT.

This clonotype was detected ten times or more. The chain links TRBV19 to TRBJ1-4; maybe TRBD1 (5 bases). Trimming removed 4 bases at V and 8 bases at J, with 14 bases between. CDR3 length: 14 residues. Germline lookup yields CDR1 LNHDA and CDR2 SQIVND (reference sequence). The CDR3 nucleotides are TGTGCCAGTAGTAGGGGCGGGGCGGAAGAAAAACTGTTTTTT. Its protein is CASSRGGAEEKLFF.

This clonotype appeared a few times. The chain joins TRBV6-1 to TRBJ1-2; D remains unclear. The CDR3 spans 14 residues. Germline V lookup: CDR1 MNHNS, CDR2 SASEGT. Trimming cost V 6 bases and J 4 bases, with 15 bases left between them. As DNA, the CDR3 is TGTGCCAGCAGCCCCCCGGGTTTAGGCTATGGCTACACCTTC. Its translation: CASSPPGLGYGYTF.

CDR3 bases: TGTGCCAGCAGTTCGCAGGGCGCCTACGAGCAGTACGTC. This gives the protein CASSSQGAYEQYV. The V gene is TRBV6-5, the J gene TRBJ2-7; D may be TRBD1 (5 bases). V gave up 4 bases and J gave up 2 bases, with 9 bases separating them. Germline V CDR1 and CDR2: MNHEY, SVGAGI. CDR3 size: 13 residues.

This clonotype was found a few times. The genes are TRBV6-5 and TRBJ2-5, with TRBD1 matching 10 bases. J was trimmed by 5 bases and V by 0 bases; bases with no gene match: 3. The CDR3 extends over 15 amino acids. Germline V gene lookup returns CDR1 MNHEY and CDR2 SVGAGI. This CDR3 is CASSYSGQGTETQYF. CDR3 bases: TGTGCCAGCAGTTACTCGGGACAGGGGACGGAGACCCAGTACTTC.

V is TRBV10-2 and J is TRBJ2-6; D remains ambiguous. Germline V lookup: CDR1 WSHSY, CDR2 SAAADI. This CDR3 is built from 16 residues. Trimming removed 3 bases at V and 0 bases at J, with 9 bases between. CDR3 residues: CASSEHPGSGANVLTF. In nucleotides, the CDR3 is TGCGCCAGCAGTGAACACCCTGGCTCTGGGGCCAACGTCCTGACTTTC.

The sample holds many counts of this clonotype. The chain joins TRBV12-3 or TRBV12-4 to TRBJ2-2; either TRBD1 or TRBD2 may supply D (5 bases each). Trimming left V 4 bases short and J 3 bases short, with 9 bases between. The CDR3 has 14 amino acids. The CDR3 nucleotides read TGTGCCAGCAGTTGGGACGGGTACACCGGGGAGCTGTTTTTT. Protein sequence: CASSWDGYTGELFF.

This clonotype was observed at least ten times. This chain uses TRBV6-5 with TRBJ2-5, with 9 bases aligning to TRBD2. Germline CDR1 MNHEY, CDR2 SVGAGI. The CDR3 length is 16 residues. The J segment lost 1 base and the V segment lost 2 bases, leaving 5 bases of the junction unmatched. DNA for the CDR3: TGTGCCAGCAGTTACGGGCGGGGGGGCCTCCAAGAGACCCAGTACTTC. Amino acids: CASSYGRGGLQETQYF.

The J gene is TRBJ1-4, the V gene TRBV7-2; 7 bases line up with TRBD1. The germline CDR1 and CDR2 sequences are SGHTA and FQGNSA. The length of the CDR3 is 14 residues. Trimming cost V 5 bases and J 12 bases; bases outside gene matches: 12. CDR3 nucleotide sequence: TGTGCCAGCAGCCAGCAGGCTTACCAGGGGGAACTGTTTTTT. Its protein product is CASSQQAYQGELFF.

This clonotype showed up just a few times. The chain couples TRBV7-6 to TRBJ2-5; 11 bases agree with TRBD1. This CDR3 has 16 amino acids. V lost 4 bases to trimming and J lost 4 bases; unmatched junction nucleotides: 8. Germline-derived CDR1 and CDR2 are SGHVS and FNYEAQ. CDR3 region: CASSSVPGQGGETQYF. CDR3 coding DNA: TGTGCCAGCAGCTCCGTTCCGGGACAGGGGGGAGAGACCCAGTACTTC.

The V gene is TRBV20-1, the J gene TRBJ1-6; D remains unclear. CDR3 length: 13 residues. Trimming took off 2 bases at V and 4 bases at J, with 6 bases between the two ends. Germline assignment: CDR1 DFQATT and CDR2 SNEGSKA (reference sequence). The CDR3 sequence: CSARQHYNSPLHF. The CDR3 nucleotides read TGCAGTGCTAGACAACATTATAATTCACCCCTCCACTTT.

This clonotype was counted between two and nine times. The rearrangement links TRBV7-2 to TRBJ2-3; D is unresolved. V lost 5 bases and J 0 bases, leaving 12 bases between the germline ends. Germline lookup yields CDR1 SGHTA and CDR2 FQGNSA. The CDR3 runs 15 residues. CDR3: CASSGVGYSTDTQYF. The CDR3 DNA sequence: TGTGCCAGCAGCGGGGTCGGGTACAGCACAGATACGCAGTATTTT.

A few counts support this clonotype. The genes are TRBV21-1 and TRBJ2-2; no DNA check was done on the table's D call, TRBD1. TRBV21-1 represents a pseudogene. This CDR3 has 14 residues. The CDR3 region has the DNA TGTGCCTGCCCCGGCCAGGGGGCCGATGGGGAGCTGTTTTTT. Translating gives CACPGQGADGELFF.

This clonotype came up a few times. The chain has TRBV20-1 and TRBJ1-2, with D perhaps matching TRBD1 (5 bases). Between the trimmed V and J ends, which lost 7 bases and 8 bases, there was a span of 20 bases. This CDR3 has 13 amino acids. Looked up from germline, CDR1 is DFQATT and CDR2 is SNEGSKA (reference sequence). CDR3 sequence reads: CSDHAPSGSGYTF. CDR3 nucleotides: TGCAGTGACCACGCTCCTTCAGGGTCGGGCTACACCTTC.

The sample holds many counts of this clonotype. This rearrangement joins TRBV3-1 to TRBJ2-7, with D unresolved. The V gene's germline CDR1 is LGHDT and CDR2 YNNKEL (reference sequence). The CDR3 is 17 amino acids. Trimming removed 1 base at V and 0 bases at J, with 16 bases between. CDR3 DNA: TGTGCCAGCAGCCAAGGTTCCGGGCCTAGGAGCTCCTACGAGCAGTACTTC. Amino acids: CASSQGSGPRSSYEQYF.

This clonotype occurred a few times. V is TRBV6-2 or TRBV6-3 and J is TRBJ2-3; 8 nucleotides align to TRBD1. Germline assignment: CDR1 MNHEY and CDR2 SVGEGT. J gave up 5 bases and V 3 bases, and 10 bases lay outside the gene matches. This CDR3 is built from 16 residues. CDR3 nucleotides: TGTGCCAGCAGTTATCGGACAGGGTTGGGACGAGATACGCAGTATTTT. This sequence encodes CASSYRTGLGRDTQYF.